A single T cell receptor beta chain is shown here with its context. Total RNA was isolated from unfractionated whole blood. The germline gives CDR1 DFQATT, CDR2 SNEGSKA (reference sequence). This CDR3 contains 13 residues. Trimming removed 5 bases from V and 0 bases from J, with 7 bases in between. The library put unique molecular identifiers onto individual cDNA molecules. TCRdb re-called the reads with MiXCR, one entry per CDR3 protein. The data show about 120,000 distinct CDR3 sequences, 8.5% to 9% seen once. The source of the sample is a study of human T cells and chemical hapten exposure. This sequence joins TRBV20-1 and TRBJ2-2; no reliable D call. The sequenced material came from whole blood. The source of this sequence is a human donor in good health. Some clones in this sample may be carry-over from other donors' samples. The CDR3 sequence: CSADKPNTGELFF. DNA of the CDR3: TGCAGTGCTGACAAGCCGAACACCGGGGAGCTGTTTTTT.